The entry that follows covers one T cell receptor beta chain sequence. Its target is not known. The CDR3 covers 15 residues. V lost 8 bases, J lost 0 bases, and 17 bases lay in between. The germline V gene has CDR1 MDHEN and CDR2 SYDVKM. The sample originates from a study of CD8 T cells in ankylosing spondylitis. Study-wide findings and caveats: Ankylosing spondylitis blood seemed to carry a telltale TCR beta motif made of under ten highly homologous variants. Before this, some motif variants had been reported in reactive arthritis synovial fluid and blood. Within matched ankylosing spondylitis synovial fluid, disease-linked clones were reportedly significantly enriched.

The TCR beta libraries were generated through quantitative 5'-RACE incorporating molecular barcodes. MiXCR, applied by TCRdb to the 5' RACE reads, yields one record per CDR3 protein. The data contain 220,000 or so distinct CDR3 sequences, roughly a tenth of them singletons. The source material was blood, either unsorted or a sorted T cell fraction (not recorded which). This clonotype originated in a male donor with ankylosing spondylitis or in good health (not recorded which). The J gene is TRBJ2-7, the V gene TRBV28, with D perhaps TRBD2 (6 bases). As DNA, the CDR3 is TGTGCCAGCGCCCTGGGGGGACTCATCTCCTACGAGCAGTACTTC. Its protein is CASALGGLISYEQYF.